These 26 T cell receptor beta chains were sequenced from one sample in a study of T cells in localized non-small cell lung cancer. Profiled with immunoSEQ multiplex PCR; TCRdb holds only in-frame clones, not every one. This sample carries 38,000 or so clones, about nine tenths of them seen once, and the ten largest clones take about 5%. The input for sequencing was peripheral blood mononuclear cells, taken before any cancer treatment. The receptors were gathered from a male donor aged 60 or over with stage II lung adenocarcinoma.

J is TRBJ2-1 and V is TRBV6-5; the D gene is possibly TRBD1 (6 bases). Germline V gene data show CDR1 as MNHEY and CDR2 as SVGAGI. With 6 bases removed from V and 8 bases from J, the gap between germline ends came to 20 bases. CDR3 length: 15 amino acids. The CDR3 sequence: CASRMDGQPSYEQFF. The CDR3 nucleotides read TGTGCCAGCAGGATGGACGGACAGCCCTCGTATGAGCAGTTCTTC.

V is TRBV11-2 and J is TRBJ1-5; no clear D gene. V was trimmed by 5 bases and J by 6 bases, leaving 8 bases between them. This CDR3 region has 12 residues. CDR1 and CDR2 from the germline V gene are SGHAT and FQNNGV. CDR3 bases: TGTGCCAGCAGCCCGGGAGGTCAGCCCCAGCATTTT. This translates into CASSPGGQPQHF.

This clone appeared once. This rearrangement joins TRBV18 to TRBJ2-3, with D possibly being TRBD2 (6 bases). CDR3 size: 15 residues. Trimming stripped 0 bases from V and 6 bases from J, with 13 bases between. Germline CDR1 is KGHSH and CDR2 is LQKENI. This chain's CDR3 is CASSPPGGPSDTQYF. CDR3 in DNA: TGTGCCAGCTCACCACCGGGGGGACCCTCCGATACGCAGTATTTT.

With regard to this clone: This same CDR3 is encoded by further DNA sequences in the sample. This chain uses TRBV29-1 with TRBJ2-5, with a possible D match to TRBD1 (6 bases). Trimming took 6 bases from V and 0 from J, leaving 14 bases between them. In germline, CDR1 is SQVTM, CDR2 ANQGSEA. The CDR3 extends over 14 amino acids. Here the CDR3 reads CSVPAGGYQETQYF. The CDR3 region has the DNA TGCAGCGTGCCGGCTGGGGGCTACCAAGAGACCCAGTACTTC.

The genes are TRBV6-1 and TRBJ1-5, with unresolved D. Germline-derived CDR1 and CDR2 are MNHNS and SASEGT. This CDR3 contains 12 residues. Trimming cost V 1 base and J 7 bases, with 5 bases left between them. The CDR3 loop reads CASSEVGQPQHF. In DNA, the CDR3 is TGTGCCAGCAGTGAAGTCGGGCAGCCCCAGCATTTT.

V usage is TRBV6-5 and J usage is TRBJ2-3; D unresolved. The CDR3 is 16 residues long. V was clipped by 4 bases and J by 0 bases, with 14 bases between them. Germline values: CDR1 MNHEY, CDR2 SVGAGI. The CDR3 bases are TGTGCCAGCAGTTTTGAGCGTATTCCTAGCACAGATACGCAGTATTTT. It codes for CASSFERIPSTDTQYF.

V and J are TRBV7-9 and TRBJ2-7; the D is unclear. V lost 2 bases to trimming and J lost 6 bases, with 8 bases between them. Germline V CDR1 and CDR2: SEHNR, FQNEAQ (reference sequence). The CDR3 consists of 12 residues. The CDR3 sequence is CASSLPRSEQYF. In DNA form, the CDR3 reads TGTGCCAGCAGCTTACCGAGATCCGAGCAGTACTTC. The whole variable domain, remainder taken from reference TRBV7-9 and TRBJ2-7, is DTGVSQNPRHKITKRGQNVTFRCDPISEHNRLYWYRQTLGQGPEFLTYFQNEAQLEKSRLLSDRFSAERPKGSFSTLEIQRTEQGDSAMYLCASSLPRSEQYFGPGTRLTVT.

The V and J genes are TRBV6-4 and TRBJ2-2; maybe TRBD1 (5 bases). The CDR3 loop spans 15 amino acids. Trimming removed 5 bases at V and 4 bases at J, with 14 bases between. The germline gives CDR1 MRHNA, CDR2 SNTAGT. The chain's CDR3 is CASSSRADSTGELFF. CDR3 in DNA: TGTGCCAGCAGTAGCAGGGCCGACAGCACCGGGGAGCTGTTTTTT.

V gene TRBV5-1 combines with J gene TRBJ2-5; the match to TRBD2 covers 7 bases. The junction had 5 bases not matched to a gene; V was cut back by 0 bases and J by 3 bases. Germline CDR1 is SGHRS and CDR2 is YFSETQ. This CDR3 has 15 amino acids. The CDR3 here is CASSLGASGEETQYF. Here the CDR3 DNA reads TGCGCCAGCAGCTTGGGTGCTAGCGGAGAAGAGACCCAGTACTTC. The variable domain in full, completed from reference TRBV5-1 and TRBJ2-5, reads KAGVTQTPRYLIKTRGQQVTLSCSPISGHRSVSWYQQTPGQGLQFLFEYFSETQRNKGNFPGRFSGRQFSNSRSEMNVSTLELGDSALYLCASSLGASGEETQYFGPGTRLLVL.

The rearrangement uses TRBV6-5 and TRBJ1-2; tentatively, D is TRBD1 (5 bases). The CDR3 has 13 amino acids. V lost 5 bases, J lost 7 bases, and 14 bases lay in between. Germline V lookup: CDR1 MNHEY, CDR2 SVGAGI. The CDR3 region is CASSPDSEVGYTF. In DNA form, the CDR3 reads TGTGCCAGCAGTCCCGACAGCGAGGTTGGCTACACCTTC.

The chain combines TRBV6-6 with TRBJ1-4; the D is unclear. The ends were cut back, 4 bases at V and 0 bases at J, with 12 bases in the middle. Germline V gene data show CDR1 as MNHNY and CDR2 as SVGAGI (reference sequence). CDR3 length equals 16 residues. The CDR3 region has the DNA TGTGCCAGCAGTTGGTCTTGGACCGCAACTAATGAAAAACTGTTTTTT. This translates into CASSWSWTATNEKLFF.

V is TRBV5-4 and J is TRBJ2-3; unclear D gene. Germline V gene sequence: CDR1 SGHNT, CDR2 YYREEE (reference sequence). There are 13 residues in the CDR3. V lost 4 bases and J lost 2, with 8 bases in between. CDR3 sequence: CASSPANTDTQYF. CDR3 coding DNA: TGTGCCAGCAGCCCCGCCAACACAGATACGCAGTATTTT.

The chain combines TRBV4-1 with TRBJ1-1; unclear D gene. Germline CDR1 reads MGHRA; CDR2 reads YSYEKL. V lost 5 bases and J 4 bases, leaving 8 bases between the germline ends. This CDR3 has 12 residues. The CDR3 region has the DNA TGCGCCAGCAGCACATTTGCCACTGAAGCTTTCTTT. It yields the protein CASSTFATEAFF.

V usage is TRBV28 and J usage is TRBJ1-1; D possibly corresponds to TRBD1 (6 bases). The CDR3 spans 11 residues. Germline V gene sequence: CDR1 MDHEN, CDR2 SYDVKM. V lost 6 bases, J lost 10 bases, and 12 bases lay in between. CDR3 DNA: TGTGCCAGCAGCCGACAGGTGGGAGCTTTCTTT. This encodes CASSRQVGAFF.

This chain links TRBV6-6 with TRBJ1-2; D is unresolved. Germline V gene data show CDR1 as MNHNY and CDR2 as SVGAGI (reference sequence). CDR3 length: 14 residues. The ends were cut back, 6 bases at V and 2 bases at J, with 13 bases in the middle. The CDR3 bases are TGTGCCAGCAGATACGGGGAGAGAAACTATGGCTACACCTTC. As protein: CASRYGERNYGYTF.

The chain is built from TRBV18 and TRBJ2-1, with 7 nucleotides matching TRBD2. Germline CDR1 KGHSH, CDR2 LQKENI. V was pared by 0 bases and J by 7 bases, with 9 bases of the junction left unmatched. The CDR3 length is 16 residues. Written as DNA, the CDR3 is TGTGCCAGCTCACCACCTGGGAGGGAGGGCATGAATGAGCAGTTCTTC. As protein: CASSPPGREGMNEQFF.

The chain joins TRBV7-8 to TRBJ2-7; TRBD1 aligns across 10 bases. Germline CDR1 SGHVS, CDR2 FQNEAQ. Trimming cost V 3 bases and J 7 bases; bases outside gene matches: 6. CDR3 length equals 14 residues. CDR3 bases: TGTGCCAGCAGCTTGGGACAGGGGTCTAGGGAGCAGTACTTC. Translation: CASSLGQGSREQYF.

The chain has TRBV6-1 and TRBJ1-2, with D maybe TRBD1 (5 bases). This CDR3 has 16 residues. V gave up 1 base and J gave up 6 bases, with 18 bases separating them. CDR1 MNHNS and CDR2 SASEGT come from the germline V gene. In DNA form, the CDR3 reads TGTGCCAGCAGTGAAGGAGGGACTCCCCCGGTGAATGGCTACACCTTC. Encoded protein: CASSEGGTPPVNGYTF.

The chain links TRBV6-1 to TRBJ2-7, with 7 bases matching TRBD1. Germline V CDR1 and CDR2: MNHNS, SASEGT. J gave up 4 bases and V 10 bases, and 4 bases lay outside the gene matches. The CDR3 loop spans 11 amino acids. This chain's CDR3 is CATQGVYEQYF. The CDR3 bases are TGTGCCACGCAGGGGGTGTACGAGCAGTACTTC.

This chain uses TRBV7-8 with TRBJ2-3, with 10 bases aligning to TRBD2. The length of the CDR3 is 15 residues. Germline CDR1 is SGHVS and CDR2 is FQNEAQ. V shed 5 bases and J 2 bases; nucleotides not matched to a gene: 4. The CDR3 DNA sequence: TGTGCCAGCAGCGCACTAGCGGGGTTCACAGATACGCAGTATTTT. Protein product: CASSALAGFTDTQYF.

The chain carries TRBV6-6 and TRBJ2-5; 9 bases align to TRBD1. The junction had 7 bases not matched to a gene; V was cut back by 7 bases and J by 1 base. The V gene's germline CDR1 is MNHNY and CDR2 SVGAGI (reference sequence). This CDR3 comprises 15 residues. The CDR3 protein is CASKNRGQGQETQYF. The CDR3 bases are TGTGCCAGCAAAAACAGGGGACAGGGCCAAGAGACCCAGTACTTC.

DNA of the CDR3: TGTGCCTGGAGGGGAGGATTAACGAACACTGAAGCTTTCTTT. Protein product: CAWRGGLTNTEAFF. J is TRBJ1-1 and V is TRBV30, with unresolved D. The V gene lost 3 bases and the J gene lost 1 base, with 12 bases spanning the gap. The CDR3 loop spans 14 amino acids. From germline, CDR1 is GTSNPN and CDR2 SVGIG (reference sequence).

This sequence joins TRBV6-1 and TRBJ1-1; no firm D call. Trimming cost V 3 bases and J 1 base, with 9 bases left between them. Germline CDR1 MNHNS, CDR2 SASEGT. The CDR3 is 14 residues long. The CDR3 protein is CASSDRTRNTEAFF. The CDR3 region has the DNA TGTGCCAGCAGTGATCGGACCCGGAACACTGAAGCTTTCTTT.

The chain carries TRBV29-1 and TRBJ2-3; tentative D call: TRBD2 (5 bases). The V end was cut by 4 bases, the J end by 1 base, with 9 bases between. Germline values: CDR1 SQVTM, CDR2 ANQGSEA. The CDR3 has 13 amino acids. Here the CDR3 reads CSVGPGGTDTQYF. The CDR3 coding sequence is TGCAGCGTTGGCCCCGGGGGCACAGATACGCAGTATTTT.

The chain carries TRBV27 and TRBJ1-2, with D possibly TRBD1 on 5 matching bases. The CDR3 totals 12 residues. Per germline, CDR1 MNHEY and CDR2 SMNVEV (reference sequence). Trimming cost V 7 bases and J 9 bases, with 15 bases left between them. CDR3 protein: CASKAGMLSYTF. The CDR3 coding sequence is TGTGCCAGCAAGGCAGGGATGTTAAGCTACACCTTC.

The gene calls are TRBV27 and TRBJ2-1, with D possibly matching TRBD2 (5 bases). The CDR3 runs 15 residues. Germline CDR1 reads MNHEY; CDR2 reads SMNVEV (reference sequence). V was cut by 3 bases and J by 0 bases, with 9 bases left in between. In DNA, the CDR3 is TGTGCCAGCAGTTTGCGGGCAAGCTCCTACAATGAGCAGTTCTTC. This encodes CASSLRASSYNEQFF.